The 14 T cell receptor beta chains given below trace back to one sample, sequenced in a study of identical twins. MiXCR was run by TCRdb on the 5' RACE reads, yielding one entry per CDR3 protein. The table includes approximately 690,000 distinct CDR3 sequences, over 5% detected once. Sequencing input: naive T cells sorted from blood. Every receptor here comes from a man between 18 and 29 years old in good health.

The CDR3 sequence is CASSQAGLDGYTF. The CDR3 DNA sequence: TGTGCCAGCAGCCAGGCGGGGCTCGATGGCTACACCTTC. J is TRBJ1-2 and V is TRBV3-1; D might be TRBD1 (5 bases). Germline assignment: CDR1 LGHDT and CDR2 YNNKEL (reference sequence). Trimming removed 3 bases at V and 6 bases at J, with 11 bases between. This CDR3 has 13 residues. Full variable domain (outside the CDR3, taken from reference TRBV3-1 and TRBJ1-2): DTAVSQTPKYLVTQMGNDKSIKCEQNLGHDTMYWYKQDSKKFLKIMFSYNNKELIINETVPNRFSPKSPDKAHLNLHINSLELGDSAVYFCASSQAGLDGYTFGSGTRLTVV.

This clonotype was picked up a small number of times. The chain has TRBV29-1 and TRBJ2-7; no clear D gene. Per the germline V gene, CDR1 is SQVTM and CDR2 is ANQGSEA. Trimming pared 6 bases from V and 6 bases from J, leaving 12 bases between. The CDR3 sequence is 11 residues long. CDR3 nucleotides: TGCAGCGTCCTGACCGCTTCCGAGCAGTACTTC. Encoded protein: CSVLTASEQYF.

V gene TRBV5-4 combines with J gene TRBJ2-1, with TRBD1 as a possible D gene (5 bases). The CDR3 is made up of 15 amino acids. CDR1 and CDR2 (germline): SGHNT, YYREEE (reference sequence). The V and J ends lost 0 bases and 9 bases respectively, with 16 bases between them. The DNA for the CDR3 is TGTGCCAGCAGCTTGGGCTCCTTGGGGCACAGTGAGCAGTTCTTC. This encodes CASSLGSLGHSEQFF.

At least ten counts were recorded for this clonotype. The V call is TRBV10-3, the J call TRBJ2-3; D is possibly TRBD1 or TRBD2 (5 bases each). The CDR3 is 16 amino acids. The germline V gene encodes CDR1 ENHRY and CDR2 SYGVKD. V was pared by 4 bases and J by 0 bases, with 14 bases between. The CDR3 DNA follows: TGTGCCATCAGTGGGGAGACGGGACGAAGCACAGATACGCAGTATTTT. It translates to CAISGETGRSTDTQYF.

The chain uses TRBV19 and TRBJ2-1; 7 bases align to TRBD1. CDR3 size: 13 residues. CDR1 is LNHDA, CDR2 SQIVND, per germline (reference sequence). J lost 15 bases, V lost 4 bases, and 12 bases had no gene match. The CDR3 DNA reads TGTGCCAGTAGTAGATCCGCGGTGGGACAGAGGTTCTTC. Encoded protein: CASSRSAVGQRFF.

This clonotype was picked up many times. The genes are TRBV5-1 and TRBJ2-3; 7 bases fit TRBD2. Germline CDR1 and CDR2: SGHRS and YFSETQ. J was trimmed by 0 bases and V by 3 bases; bases with no gene match: 1. The CDR3 is made up of 14 amino acids. CDR3 protein: CASSWGGSTDTQYF. The CDR3 nucleotides are TGCGCCAGCAGCTGGGGGGGAAGCACAGATACGCAGTATTTT.

This clonotype has at least ten counts. This chain links TRBV24-1 with TRBJ1-2; weak D call: TRBD1 (5 bases). V lost 6 bases, J lost 7 bases, and 17 bases lay in between. CDR3 length: 14 amino acids. Germline-derived CDR1 and CDR2 are KGHDR and SFDVKD. CDR3 residues: CATSTLGGTGGYTF. CDR3 in DNA: TGTGCCACCAGTACTTTAGGCGGGACCGGTGGCTACACCTTC.

This clonotype was seen repeatedly, ten times or more. The chain links TRBV4-3 to TRBJ1-4; no firm D call. Germline loops: CDR1 LGHNA, CDR2 YSLEER. The V gene lost 2 bases and the J gene lost 5 bases, with 9 bases spanning the gap. This CDR3 contains 14 residues. The CDR3 is CASSQQTRNEKLFF. DNA of the CDR3: TGCGCCAGCAGCCAACAAACAAGAAATGAAAAACTGTTTTTT.

This clonotype was observed many times. The chain couples TRBV7-9 to TRBJ1-1; 7 positions agree with TRBD1. J lost 7 bases, V lost 4 bases, and 6 bases had no gene match. The CDR3 totals 13 residues. Germline-derived CDR1 and CDR2 are SEHNR and FQNEAQ (reference sequence). CDR3: CASSSQTGSEAFF. The CDR3 DNA reads as TGTGCCAGCAGCTCCCAGACAGGGAGTGAAGCTTTCTTT.

This chain joins TRBV5-1 and TRBJ2-7, with 7 bases that match TRBD1. There are 14 residues in the CDR3. The germline V gene encodes CDR1 SGHRS and CDR2 YFSETQ. V dropped 4 bases and J dropped 3; count of bases not matched to a gene: 7. CDR3 coding DNA: TGCGCCAGCAGCCCAGGGACAGTTCACTACGAGCAGTACTTC. It specifies CASSPGTVHYEQYF.

This clonotype has a count of ten or more. The CDR3 sequence is CATSRAVYQPQHF. The DNA of the CDR3 is TGTGCCACCAGCAGAGCCGTTTATCAGCCCCAGCATTTT. The chain joins TRBV15 to TRBJ1-5; D is unclear. The ends were cut back, 1 base at V and 5 bases at J, with 6 bases in the middle. The CDR3 has 13 amino acids. Germline-derived CDR1 and CDR2 are LNHNV and YYDKDF (reference sequence).

This clonotype was recorded at least ten times. The genes are TRBV27 and TRBJ2-1, with 8 bases identical to TRBD2. V dropped 4 bases and J dropped 5; count of bases not matched to a gene: 7. Germline assignment: CDR1 MNHEY and CDR2 SMNVEV (reference sequence). The CDR3 spans 15 residues. The DNA of the CDR3 is TGTGCCAGCAGTTCGAGAGGGACTAGAGACAATGAGCAGTTCTTC. Its protein product is CASSSRGTRDNEQFF.

This clonotype was seen a handful of times. The chain combines TRBV27 with TRBJ2-3, with 11 nucleotides matching TRBD2. V was clipped by 6 bases and J by 2 bases; unmatched bases: 7. The germline V gene has CDR1 MNHEY and CDR2 SMNVEV (reference sequence). The CDR3 loop spans 16 amino acids. The CDR3 loop is CASRTLAGGITDTQYF. CDR3 coding DNA: TGTGCCAGCAGAACTTTAGCGGGAGGGATCACAGATACGCAGTATTTT.

This clonotype has at least ten counts. The V gene is TRBV20-1, the J gene TRBJ2-3, with TRBD2 identical over 15 bases. CDR1 and CDR2 (germline): DFQATT, SNEGSKA (reference sequence). This CDR3 has 16 residues. Losses at the gene ends were 5 bases for V and 3 bases for J; bases not matched to a gene: 6. CDR3 in amino acids: CSARGGLAGGTDTQYF. The CDR3 coding sequence is TGCAGTGCTCGAGGGGGACTAGCGGGAGGTACAGATACGCAGTATTTT.